This T cell receptor (beta chain) was retrieved from a study of shared clonotypes between healthy human individuals. Study observations and caveats: Naive CD4 clonotypes overlapped across several donors at about 5.3%.

For each subset, genomic DNA was distributed in equal portions over several immunoSEQ plates. Sequenced by immunoSEQ multiplex PCR; TCRdb stores in-frame clones only, minus some. This sample yields over a million clones, of which about four fifths are seen a single time; under 0.8% belongs to the top ten. To note about this clone: Its target is unknown. At the DNA level, this CDR3 is encoded by other sequences in the same sample as well.

V dropped 4 bases and J dropped 3; count of bases not matched to a gene: 6. From germline, CDR1 is SGHRS and CDR2 YFSETQ. The CDR3 has 14 amino acids. The material sequenced was memory CD4+ T cells from PBMCs. Subset reported: CD45RA-negative fraction. The origin of this receptor is a man aged 18 to 29 in good health. Some clones in this sample may be carry-over from other donors' samples. V usage is TRBV5-1 and J usage is TRBJ2-7, with 8 bases aligning to TRBD2. The CDR3 is CASSRSGTSYEQYF. The CDR3 region has the DNA TGCGCCAGCAGCCGTAGCGGGACGAGCTACGAGCAGTACTTC.